The following is a T cell receptor beta chain sequence with its context. The data stem from a study of CD8+ T cells in alopecia areata. Treatment noted: oral pan-JAK inhibitor, 5-10 mg twice daily. Following RNA extraction, reverse transcription yielded cDNA that acted as the sequencing template. This table comes from immunoSEQ multiplex PCR, and its TCRdb copy is limited to in-frame clones, with some not included. This table has roughly 100,000 clones, almost 60% appearing once. The sample was CD8+ T cells sorted from blood, taken at approximately week 61, from a patient treated with tofacitinib. The receptor was derived from a human donor with alopecia areata.

CDR3 sequence: CAWSVSGGRYEQYF. In nucleotides, the CDR3 is TGTGCCTGGAGTGTCTCAGGGGGCAGGTACGAGCAGTACTTC. V is TRBV30 and J is TRBJ2-7; the match to TRBD1 covers 8 bases. Germline CDR1 reads GTSNPN; CDR2 reads SVGIG (reference sequence). The CDR3 totals 14 residues. Trimming cost V 0 bases and J 4 bases; bases outside gene matches: 5. The variable domain in full, completed from reference TRBV30 and TRBJ2-7, reads SQTIHQWPATLVQPVGSPLSLECTVEGTSNPNLYWYRQAAGRGLQLLFYSVGIGQISSEVPQNLSASRPQDRQFILSSKKLLLSDSGFYLCAWSVSGGRYEQYFGPGTRLTVT.